Listed here are 9 T cell receptor beta chains from one sample, sequenced in a study of cytomegalovirus exposure and HLA in healthy donors. PCR was performed using 60 Vbeta and 13 Jbeta primers. Generated by immunoSEQ multiplex PCR, the TCRdb table keeps only in-frame clones and is missing some. The sample carries fewer than 150,000 clones, approximately 72% recorded once. The sequencing sample was made of PBMCs. The receptors were gathered from a woman aged 40 to 49 in good health and CMV-seropositive.

The J gene is TRBJ1-2, the V gene TRBV15; 10 positions agree with TRBD1. CDR1 and CDR2 from the germline V gene are LNHNV and YYDKDF (reference sequence). J gave up 8 bases and V 2 bases, and 8 bases lay outside the gene matches. The CDR3 length is 15 residues. CDR3 amino acids: CATSRSTGGVVGYTF. CDR3 nucleotide sequence: TGTGCCACCAGCAGATCGACAGGGGGCGTGGTAGGCTACACCTTC.

V usage is TRBV10-3 and J usage is TRBJ1-1; a possible D gene is TRBD1 (5 bases). The CDR3 is 15 residues long. Germline V gene sequence: CDR1 ENHRY, CDR2 SYGVKD. The V and J ends lost 6 bases and 5 bases respectively, with 19 bases between them. CDR3 nucleotides: TGTGCCATCAGGGGCCGGGGCCCCGCGGGAACTGAAGCTTTCTTT. Protein product: CAIRGRGPAGTEAFF.

This clone was found a few times. The J gene is TRBJ1-1, the V gene TRBV5-4, with D uncertain. The CDR3 loop spans 14 amino acids. CDR1 SGHNT and CDR2 YYREEE come from the germline V gene (reference sequence). V was clipped by 1 base and J by 1 base, with 8 bases between them. CDR3 in DNA: TGTGCCAGCAGCTTGTTGGGGAGGAACACTGAAGCTTTCTTT. Amino acid sequence: CASSLLGRNTEAFF.

This clone was found a few times. The genes are TRBV7-2 and TRBJ2-3; tentatively, D is TRBD2 (6 bases). Trimming removed 5 bases at V and 5 bases at J, with 14 bases between. CDR1 SGHTA and CDR2 FQGNSA come from the germline V gene. The length of the CDR3 is 14 residues. DNA of the CDR3: TGTGCCAGCAGCAGGGTCTGGGGGGAAGATACGCAGTATTTT. Its translation: CASSRVWGEDTQYF.

The rearrangement joins TRBV7-2 to TRBJ2-7; tentatively, D is TRBD1 (6 bases). Trimming removed 8 bases at V and 3 bases at J, with 20 bases between. There are 15 residues in the CDR3. Germline values: CDR1 SGHTA, CDR2 FQGNSA. CDR3 nucleotide sequence: TGTGCCAGCGCCGACCGGGCCCAGGGGATCTACGAGCAGTACTTC. Its translation: CASADRAQGIYEQYF.

The V gene is TRBV19, the J gene TRBJ2-1, with 11 bases identical to TRBD1. The CDR3 is 16 residues long. Germline assignment: CDR1 LNHDA and CDR2 SQIVND (reference sequence). The J segment lost 6 bases and the V segment lost 2 bases, leaving 6 bases of the junction unmatched. CDR3 amino acids: CASSISGTGGFNEQFF. The DNA for the CDR3 is TGTGCCAGTAGTATATCCGGGACAGGGGGTTTCAATGAGCAGTTCTTC.

The gene calls are TRBV11-2 and TRBJ1-6; D ambiguous. Germline assignment: CDR1 SGHAT and CDR2 FQNNGV. The CDR3 is 16 amino acids. Trimming stripped 8 bases from V and 0 bases from J, with 14 bases between. CDR3 amino acids: CASQEVLSSYNSPLHF. The CDR3 coding sequence is TGTGCCAGCCAGGAAGTGCTGAGCTCCTATAATTCACCCCTCCACTTT.

This chain links TRBV29-1 with TRBJ2-5; 11 bases fit TRBD1. The trim removed 6 bases at V and 1 base at J, leaving 7 bases unmatched. The CDR3 consists of 15 residues. Germline CDR1 and CDR2: SQVTM and ANQGSEA. CDR3 protein: CSVHGTGGFQETQYF. The CDR3 DNA sequence: TGCAGCGTGCATGGGACAGGGGGTTTCCAAGAGACCCAGTACTTC. Filled out from reference TRBV29-1 and TRBJ2-5, the complete variable domain reads SAVISQKPSRDICQRGTSLTIQCQVDSQVTMMFWYRQQPGQSLTLIATANQGSEATYESGFVIDKFPISRPNLTFSTLTVSNMSPEDSSIYLCSVHGTGGFQETQYFGPGTRLLVL.

J is TRBJ2-7 and V is TRBV7-8; possibly TRBD1 for D (6 bases). V was cut by 6 bases and J by 0 bases, with 12 bases left in between. The CDR3 spans 14 residues. Germline V gene data show CDR1 as SGHVS and CDR2 as FQNEAQ. The CDR3 protein is CASRLGQSSYEQYF. In nucleotides, the CDR3 is TGTGCCAGCAGACTCGGACAGAGCTCCTACGAGCAGTACTTC. The whole variable domain, remainder taken from reference TRBV7-8 and TRBJ2-7, is GAGVSQSPRYKVAKRGQDVALRCDPISGHVSLFWYQQALGQGPEFLTYFQNEAQLDKSGLPSDRFFAERPEGSVSTLKIQRTQQEDSAVYLCASRLGQSSYEQYFGPGTRLTVT.